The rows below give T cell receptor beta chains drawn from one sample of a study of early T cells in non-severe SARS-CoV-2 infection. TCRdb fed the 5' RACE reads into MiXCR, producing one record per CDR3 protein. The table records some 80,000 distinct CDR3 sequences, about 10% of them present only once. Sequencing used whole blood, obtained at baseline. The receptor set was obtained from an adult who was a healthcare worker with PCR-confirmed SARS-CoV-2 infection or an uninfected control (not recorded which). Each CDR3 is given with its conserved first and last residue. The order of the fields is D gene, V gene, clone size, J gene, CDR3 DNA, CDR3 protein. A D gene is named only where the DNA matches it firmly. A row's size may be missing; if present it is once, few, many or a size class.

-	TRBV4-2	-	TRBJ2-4	TGTGCCAGCAGCAGCGGCAGCAAAAACATTCAGTACTTC	CASSSGSKNIQYF
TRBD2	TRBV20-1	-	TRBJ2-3	TGCAGTGCTGATCGGTCTCGGGGGGTTATCCATACGCAGTATTTT	CSADRSRGVIHTQYF
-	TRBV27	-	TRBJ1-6	TGTGCCAGCAGTCCCACAGTAGAATCACCCCTCCACTTT	CASSPTVESPLHF
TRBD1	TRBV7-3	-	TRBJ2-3	TGTGCCAGCAGCCCCACAGGGGGCTGGGGGACAGATACGCAGTATTTT	CASSPTGGWGTDTQYF
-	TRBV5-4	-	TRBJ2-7	TGTGCCAGCAGCCGAAAGGGCCAGCCCTACGAGCAGTACTTC	CASSRKGQPYEQYF
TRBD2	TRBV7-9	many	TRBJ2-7	TGTGCCAGCAGCTTAGGGCGCGGGAGAAGATACGAGCAGTACTTC	CASSLGRGRRYEQYF
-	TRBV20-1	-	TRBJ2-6	TGCAGTGCTATGGGACGGGAGCCTGGGGCCAACGTCCTGACTTTC	CSAMGREPGANVLTF
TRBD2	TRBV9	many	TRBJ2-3	TGTGCCAGCAGCGTTACTAGCGGGGGAACCAGTAGCACAGATACGCAGTATTTT	CASSVTSGGTSSTDTQYF
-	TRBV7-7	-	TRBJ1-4	TGTGCCAGCAGCCCGAAACAAGGGGAAAAACTGTTTTTT	CASSPKQGEKLFF
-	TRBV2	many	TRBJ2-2	TGTGCCAGCGGGACGGGAATCGGGTCCGGGGAGCTGTTTTTT	CASGTGIGSGELFF
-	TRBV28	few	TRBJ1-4	TGTGCCAGCAGTTTAAATCACGAAAAACTGTTTTTT	CASSLNHEKLFF
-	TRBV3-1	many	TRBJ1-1	TGTGCCAGCAGCCACGAGGGCGGCACTGAAGCTTTCTTT	CASSHEGGTEAFF
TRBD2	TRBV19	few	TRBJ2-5	TGTGCCAGTAGTAGGGGAGGGAGAATGCAAGAGACCCAGTACTTC	CASSRGGRMQETQYF
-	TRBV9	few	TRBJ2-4	TGTGCCAGCAGCGCCAACCTCCGGGACATTCAGTACTTC	CASSANLRDIQYF
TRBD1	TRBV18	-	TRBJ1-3	TGTGCCAGCTCACCACCGATTGGGACAGGGACGTTTGCCACCATATATTTT	CASSPPIGTGTFATIYF
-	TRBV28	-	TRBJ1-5	TGTGCCAGCAGTTTCGGCAAGGGGGGGAATCAGCCCCAGCATTTT	CASSFGKGGNQPQHF
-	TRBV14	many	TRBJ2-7	TGTGCCAGCAGCCAAGAAGCACTCCCGGGAGAGCAGTACTTC	CASSQEALPGEQYF
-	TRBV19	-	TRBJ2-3	TGTGCCAGTAGTCTTGCTAGCACAGATACGCAGTATTTT	CASSLASTDTQYF
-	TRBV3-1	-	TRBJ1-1	TGTGCCAGCATCGGGGGGCGCGAGGCTGAAGCTTTCTTT	CASIGGREAEAFF
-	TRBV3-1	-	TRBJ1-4	TGTGCCAGCAGCCAAGATTCATTCGGGAGGGGAAAAGAAAAACTGTTTTTT	CASSQDSFGRGKEKLFF
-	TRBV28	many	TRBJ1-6	TGTGCGGGGTCGGTGAGGGGAGGTTCACCCCTCCACTTT	CAGSVRGGSPLHF
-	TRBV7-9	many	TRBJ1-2	TGTGCCAGCAGCTTAGCGGTGACAGTTTATGGCTACACCTTC	CASSLAVTVYGYTF
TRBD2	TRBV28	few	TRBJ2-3	TGTGCCAGCAGCCCGGGGGGGAACAGTGGTGATACGCAGTATTTT	CASSPGGNSGDTQYF
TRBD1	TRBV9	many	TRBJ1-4	TGTGCCAGCAGCTTTCGGACAGGAAATAATGAAAAACTGTTTTTT	CASSFRTGNNEKLFF
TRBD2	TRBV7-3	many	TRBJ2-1	TGTGCCAGCAGCTTGGCGGCTAGCGGGAAGGTTGGACCCTACAATGAGCAGTTCTTC	CASSLAASGKVGPYNEQFF
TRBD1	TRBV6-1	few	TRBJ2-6	TGTGCCAGCAAGGGACAGATCTCTGGGGCCAACGTCCTGACTTTC	CASKGQISGANVLTF
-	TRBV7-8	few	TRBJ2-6	TGTGCCTCGGGAATAAGCTCTGGGGCCAACGTCCTGACTTTC	CASGISSGANVLTF
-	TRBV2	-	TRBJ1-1	TGTGCCAGCATGCGGACGGGGCAAAACACTGAAGCTTTCTTT	CASMRTGQNTEAFF
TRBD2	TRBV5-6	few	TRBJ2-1	TGTGCCAGCAGCTTATTCGGGAGGAGGGTTAGTGAGCAGTTCTTC	CASSLFGRRVSEQFF